These 23 T cell receptor beta chains share one sample of origin, sequenced in a study of CD8 T cells in ankylosing spondylitis. The study, taken as a whole, reports: The study identified a TCR beta motif of under ten highly homologous variants that appeared characteristic of ankylosing spondylitis blood.

TCRdb redid the calling of the 5' RACE reads with MiXCR, one entry per CDR3 protein. The sample carries about 210,000 distinct CDR3 sequences, approximately 7.3% recorded once. The antigens these receptors bind are not known. The specimen sequenced was blood, either unsorted or a sorted T cell fraction (not recorded which). All receptors come from a male donor with ankylosing spondylitis.

This clonotype has at least ten counts. J is TRBJ2-2 and V is TRBV7-2; possible D gene TRBD2, 6 bases. The ends were cut back, 5 bases at V and 7 bases at J, with 23 bases in the middle. The CDR3 covers 17 residues. Germline V gene sequence: CDR1 SGHTA, CDR2 FQGNSA. CDR3 coding DNA: TGTGCCAGCAGCCAAGCGGAGGGCGCTTTTATCTACGGGGAGCTGTTTTTT. Protein product: CASSQAEGAFIYGELFF.

Many counts were recorded for this clonotype. The chain combines TRBV25-1 with TRBJ1-3; TRBD1 is a possible D gene (6 bases). Between the trimmed V and J ends, which lost 2 bases and 3 bases, there was a span of 23 bases. The CDR3 has 19 amino acids. The germline V gene has CDR1 MGHDK and CDR2 SYGVNS. The DNA for the CDR3 is TGTGCCAGCAGTGAAGAGGGGTCCACAGGGCCAAACTTTGGAAACACCATATATTTT. It yields the protein CASSEEGSTGPNFGNTIYF.

The chain uses TRBV4-1 and TRBJ2-7; D not resolved. V shed 1 base and J shed 7 bases, with 5 bases lying between them. In germline, CDR1 is MGHRA, CDR2 YSYEKL. The CDR3 length is 11 residues. The CDR3 spells CASSQGAEQYF. CDR3 DNA sequence: TGCGCCAGCAGCCAAGGGGCGGAGCAGTACTTC.

This clonotype occurred many times. The rearrangement joins TRBV4-2 to TRBJ2-2; the D is unclear. The CDR3 is 14 amino acids. With 3 bases removed from V and 3 bases from J, the gap between germline ends came to 8 bases. Germline V gives CDR1 LGHNA, CDR2 YNFKEQ. The DNA for the CDR3 is TGTGCCAGCAGCCATAGGCCAGACACCGGGGAGCTGTTTTTT. It is translated as CASSHRPDTGELFF.

This clonotype appeared many times. J is TRBJ2-7 and V is TRBV3-1, with D possibly TRBD1 on 6 matching bases. V was trimmed by 3 bases and J by 3 bases, leaving 15 bases between them. This CDR3 contains 15 residues. Germline values: CDR1 LGHDT, CDR2 YNNKEL (reference sequence). CDR3 sequence: CASSQDIQGYYEQYF. For the CDR3, the DNA is TGTGCCAGCAGCCAGGATATACAGGGATACTACGAGCAGTACTTC.

This clonotype was observed a handful of times. This rearrangement joins TRBV4-1 to TRBJ2-7; the D gene is possibly TRBD2 (6 bases). V lost 1 base and J lost 0, with 10 bases in between. The CDR3 sequence is 15 residues long. The germline V gene has CDR1 MGHRA and CDR2 YSYEKL. Here the CDR3 DNA reads TGCGCCAGCAGCCAAGGGCCGGGACTCTCCTACGAGCAGTACTTC. Protein: CASSQGPGLSYEQYF.

The table lists this clonotype with many counts. The chain joins TRBV6-4 to TRBJ2-1; no clear D gene. The ends were cut back, 3 bases at V and 7 bases at J, with 10 bases in the middle. From germline, CDR1 is MRHNA and CDR2 SNTAGT. The length of the CDR3 is 13 residues. This CDR3 reads CASSEGSWNEQFF. The CDR3 DNA sequence: TGTGCCAGCAGTGAAGGCTCCTGGAATGAGCAGTTCTTC.

This clonotype was found once. The junction departs from germline at one end; a sequencing error may be responsible. This CDR3 reads CAISQGTFCYEQYF. CDR3 in DNA: TGTGCCATCAGCCAGGGGACATTCTGCTACGAGCAGTACTTC. The chain carries TRBV5-6 and TRBJ2-7, with D perhaps matching TRBD1 (6 bases). There are 14 residues in the CDR3. The germline gives CDR1 SGHDT, CDR2 YYEEEE.

This clonotype was picked up many times. This chain connects TRBV27 to TRBJ2-7; unclear D gene. The CDR3 sequence is 14 residues long. Germline CDR1 reads MNHEY; CDR2 reads SMNVEV (reference sequence). Trimming left V 2 bases short and J 3 bases short, with 11 bases between. CDR3 nucleotide sequence: TGTGCCAGCAGTTTAAAGTCACTTCGCTACGAGCAGTACTTC. Its protein is CASSLKSLRYEQYF.

At least ten counts were recorded for this clonotype. The gene calls are TRBV24-1 and TRBJ1-5; D call uncertain. V lost 6 bases and J 3 bases, leaving 11 bases between the germline ends. The CDR3 consists of 14 residues. Germline V CDR1 and CDR2: KGHDR, SFDVKD. The CDR3 coding sequence is TGTGCCACCAGTAAAGGAACTTTCAATCAGCCCCAGCATTTT. It translates to CATSKGTFNQPQHF.

This clonotype was seen repeatedly, ten times or more. J is TRBJ2-3 and V is TRBV9; 7 nucleotides match TRBD1. V shed 1 base, J shed 4 bases, and the junction held 9 bases outside the gene matches. The CDR3 length is 16 residues. Germline values: CDR1 SGDLS, CDR2 YYNGEE. The CDR3 loop is CASSVPHTGVADTQYF. The CDR3 DNA reads as TGTGCCAGCAGCGTACCCCACACAGGGGTCGCAGATACGCAGTATTTT.

The chain employs TRBV10-1 and TRBJ2-5, with D possibly TRBD1 on 5 matching bases. From germline, CDR1 is WNHNN and CDR2 SYGVQD (reference sequence). The CDR3 loop spans 13 amino acids. V was trimmed by 7 bases and J by 5 bases, leaving 14 bases between them. CDR3 nucleotide sequence: TGCGCCAGCACGGACAAGGTAGACGAGACCCAGTACTTC. Protein sequence: CASTDKVDETQYF.

The chain links TRBV4-2 to TRBJ2-3; 9 bases line up with TRBD2. The CDR3 totals 17 residues. Germline lookup yields CDR1 LGHNA and CDR2 YNFKEQ. With V trimmed by 2 bases and J by 2 bases, 8 bases remained unmatched. The CDR3 sequence is CASSQNLVAGDTDTQYF. The CDR3 DNA follows: TGTGCCAGCAGCCAAAACCTGGTAGCGGGGGACACAGATACGCAGTATTTT.

This clonotype was detected many times. V usage is TRBV11-2 and J usage is TRBJ2-5, with 10 bases matching TRBD2. There are 15 residues in the CDR3. CDR1 SGHAT and CDR2 FQNNGV come from the germline V gene. Losses at the gene ends were 0 bases for V and 5 bases for J; bases not matched to a gene: 3. The CDR3 DNA is TGTGCCAGCAGCTTAGAACTAGCGGGGACGGAGACCCAGTACTTC. Protein: CASSLELAGTETQYF.

The sample holds many counts of this clonotype. V usage is TRBV9 and J usage is TRBJ2-1, with TRBD2 matching 8 bases. This CDR3 contains 18 residues. The V segment lost 2 bases and the J segment 2 bases; nucleotides outside the gene matches: 12. Per the germline V gene, CDR1 is SGDLS and CDR2 is YYNGEE. The CDR3 protein is CASSVGGGGITPYNEQFF. CDR3 nucleotides: TGTGCCAGCAGCGTTGGTGGCGGGGGGATAACACCCTACAATGAGCAGTTCTTC.

This clonotype was seen repeatedly, ten times or more. For the CDR3, the DNA is TGTGCCAGCCTTCGGGGTCCCTCTGGCACCGGGGAGCTGTTTTTT. Translating it yields CASLRGPSGTGELFF. The chain recombines TRBV19 with TRBJ2-2; possible D gene TRBD2, 5 bases. Deletions cut 9 bases from V and 4 bases from J, with 18 bases between. Germline V gene sequence: CDR1 LNHDA, CDR2 SQIVND (reference sequence). This CDR3 comprises 15 residues.

This clonotype appeared many times. V and J are TRBV5-1 and TRBJ2-1; TRBD2 matches 11 bases. J was trimmed by 0 bases and V by 3 bases; bases with no gene match: 11. This CDR3 region has 19 residues. Looked up from germline, CDR1 is SGHRS and CDR2 is YFSETQ. The CDR3 loop reads CASSSTSGGTPSSYNEQFF. The CDR3 coding sequence is TGCGCCAGCAGCTCCACTAGCGGGGGTACACCGAGCTCCTACAATGAGCAGTTCTTC.

The table lists this clonotype with a few counts. The V and J genes are TRBV19 and TRBJ1-5, with 10 bases that match TRBD1. The ends lost 3 bases at V and 4 bases at J; junction bases unmatched: 6. The germline V gene encodes CDR1 LNHDA and CDR2 SQIVND (reference sequence). The CDR3 consists of 16 residues. CDR3 sequence reads: CASSIQDRGRNQPQHF. The CDR3 DNA reads as TGTGCCAGTAGTATTCAGGACAGGGGGAGGAATCAGCCCCAGCATTTT.

This clonotype was seen ten or more times. J is TRBJ1-6 and V is TRBV27; 7 bases are a match to TRBD1. This CDR3 is 17 amino acids long. CDR1 is MNHEY, CDR2 SMNVEV, per germline (reference sequence). J lost 10 bases, V lost 1 base, and 13 bases had no gene match. This CDR3 reads CASSLFRDAGGVSPLHF. The CDR3 DNA reads as TGTGCCAGCAGTTTATTCCGTGACGCAGGGGGAGTCTCACCCCTCCACTTT.

This sequence joins TRBV6-2 or TRBV6-3 and TRBJ2-7, with D possibly matching TRBD1 (5 bases). The CDR3 length is 13 residues. The germline gives CDR1 MNHEY, CDR2 SVGEGT. The V gene lost 5 bases and the J gene lost 1 base, with 9 bases spanning the gap. The CDR3 sequence is CASSRTLSYEQYF. As DNA, the CDR3 is TGTGCCAGCAGTAGGACACTTTCCTACGAGCAGTACTTC.

J is TRBJ2-2 and V is TRBV7-8; a weak D match, TRBD2 (5 bases). With 5 bases removed from V and 9 bases from J, the gap between germline ends came to 7 bases. This CDR3 region has 11 residues. CDR1 and CDR2 (germline): SGHVS, FQNEAQ. CDR3 nucleotides: TGTGCCAGCAGCCTCGGGAGGGAGCTGTTTTTT. It is translated as CASSLGRELFF. The full variable domain, with the rest looked up from reference TRBV7-8 and TRBJ2-2, is GAGVSQSPRYKVAKRGQDVALRCDPISGHVSLFWYQQALGQGPEFLTYFQNEAQLDKSGLPSDRFFAERPEGSVSTLKIQRTQQEDSAVYLCASSLGRELFFGEGSRLTVL.

This clonotype occurred many times. The chain couples TRBV11-2 to TRBJ2-3; the D gene is possibly TRBD2 (5 bases). Germline-derived CDR1 and CDR2 are SGHAT and FQNNGV. Deletions cut 1 base from V and 6 bases from J, with 17 bases between. The CDR3 is made up of 16 amino acids. This chain's CDR3 is CASSLVSGGPLDTQYF. The CDR3 DNA sequence: TGTGCCAGCAGCTTAGTATCCGGCGGGCCACTGGATACGCAGTATTTT.

This clonotype was picked up many times. The chain links TRBV5-1 to TRBJ1-1, with unresolved D. The germline gives CDR1 SGHRS, CDR2 YFSETQ. V lost 2 bases and J lost 3, with 11 bases in between. The CDR3 covers 14 residues. CDR3 nucleotide sequence: TGCGCCAGCAGCTTATCACTCCGAGACACTGAAGCTTTCTTT. This encodes CASSLSLRDTEAFF. Using reference TRBV5-1 and TRBJ1-1 for the parts outside the CDR3, the full variable domain is KAGVTQTPRYLIKTRGQQVTLSCSPISGHRSVSWYQQTPGQGLQFLFEYFSETQRNKGNFPGRFSGRQFSNSRSEMNVSTLELGDSALYLCASSLSLRDTEAFFGQGTRLTVV.